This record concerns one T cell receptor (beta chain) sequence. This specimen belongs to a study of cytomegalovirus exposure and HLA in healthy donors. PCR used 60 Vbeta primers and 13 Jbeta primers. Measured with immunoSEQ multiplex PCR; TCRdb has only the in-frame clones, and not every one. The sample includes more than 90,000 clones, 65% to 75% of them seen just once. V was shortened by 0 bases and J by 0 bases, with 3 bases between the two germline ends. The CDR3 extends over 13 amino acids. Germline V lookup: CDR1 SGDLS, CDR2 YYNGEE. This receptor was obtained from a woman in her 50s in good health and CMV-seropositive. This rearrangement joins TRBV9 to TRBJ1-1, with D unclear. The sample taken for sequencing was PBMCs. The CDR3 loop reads CASSVAVNTEAFF. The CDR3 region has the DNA TGTGCCAGCAGCGTAGCGGTGAACACTGAAGCTTTCTTT.